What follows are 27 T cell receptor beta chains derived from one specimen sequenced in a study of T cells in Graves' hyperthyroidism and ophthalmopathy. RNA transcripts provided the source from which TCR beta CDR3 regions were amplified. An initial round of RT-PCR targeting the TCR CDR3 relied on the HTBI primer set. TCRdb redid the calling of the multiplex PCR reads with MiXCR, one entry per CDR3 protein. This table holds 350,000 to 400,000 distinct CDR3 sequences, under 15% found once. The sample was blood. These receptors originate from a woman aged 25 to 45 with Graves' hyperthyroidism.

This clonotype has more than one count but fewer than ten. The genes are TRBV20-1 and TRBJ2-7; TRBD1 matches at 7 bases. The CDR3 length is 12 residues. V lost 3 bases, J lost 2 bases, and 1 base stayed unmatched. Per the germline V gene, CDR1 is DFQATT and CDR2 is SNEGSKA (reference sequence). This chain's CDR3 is CSARGTAYEQYF. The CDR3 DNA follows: TGCAGTGCTAGGGGGACAGCCTACGAGCAGTACTTC.

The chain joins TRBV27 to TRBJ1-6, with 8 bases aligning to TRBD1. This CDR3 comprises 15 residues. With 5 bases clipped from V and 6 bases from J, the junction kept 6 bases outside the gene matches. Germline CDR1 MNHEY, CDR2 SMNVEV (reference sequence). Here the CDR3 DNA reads TGTGCCAGCAGTCTAAGGACAGGGCGTAATTCACCCCTCCACTTT. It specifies CASSLRTGRNSPLHF.

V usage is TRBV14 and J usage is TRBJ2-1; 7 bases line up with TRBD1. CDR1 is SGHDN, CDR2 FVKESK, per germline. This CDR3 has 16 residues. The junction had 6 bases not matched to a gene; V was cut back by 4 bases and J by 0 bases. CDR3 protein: CASSPRQGHSYNEQFF. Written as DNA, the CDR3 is TGTGCCAGCAGCCCCAGACAGGGCCACTCCTACAATGAGCAGTTCTTC. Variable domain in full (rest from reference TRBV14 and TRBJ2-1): EAGVTQFPSHSVIEKGQTVTLRCDPISGHDNLYWYRRVMGKEIKFLLHFVKESKQDESGMPNNRFLAERTGGTYSTLKVQPAELEDSGVYFCASSPRQGHSYNEQFFGPGTRLTVL.

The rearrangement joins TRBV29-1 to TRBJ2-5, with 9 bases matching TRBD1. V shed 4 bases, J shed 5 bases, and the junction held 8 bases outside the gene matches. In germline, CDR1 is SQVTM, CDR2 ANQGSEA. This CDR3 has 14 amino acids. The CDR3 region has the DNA TGCAGCGTTGTAAACAGGGGGCGCGACGAGACCCAGTACTTC. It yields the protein CSVVNRGRDETQYF.

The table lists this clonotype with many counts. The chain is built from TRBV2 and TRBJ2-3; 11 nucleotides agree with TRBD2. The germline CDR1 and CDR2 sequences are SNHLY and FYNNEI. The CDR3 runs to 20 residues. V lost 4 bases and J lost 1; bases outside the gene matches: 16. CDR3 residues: CASSVRDGSPGLAGTDTQYF. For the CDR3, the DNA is TGTGCCAGCAGTGTGCGGGACGGTTCCCCGGGACTAGCGGGCACAGATACGCAGTATTTT. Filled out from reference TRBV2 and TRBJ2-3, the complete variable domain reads EPEVTQTPSHQVTQMGQEVILRCVPISNHLYFYWYRQILGQKVEFLVSFYNNEISEKSEIFDDQFSVERPDGSNFTLKIRSTKLEDSAMYFCASSVRDGSPGLAGTDTQYFGPGTRLTVL.

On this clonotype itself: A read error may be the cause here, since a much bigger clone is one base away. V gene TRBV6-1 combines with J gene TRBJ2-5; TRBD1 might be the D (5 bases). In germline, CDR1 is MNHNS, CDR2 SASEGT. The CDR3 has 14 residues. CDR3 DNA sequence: TGTGCCAGCAGACCTTACAGGAGCCAAGGGACCCAGTACTTC. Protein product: CASRPYRSQGTQYF.

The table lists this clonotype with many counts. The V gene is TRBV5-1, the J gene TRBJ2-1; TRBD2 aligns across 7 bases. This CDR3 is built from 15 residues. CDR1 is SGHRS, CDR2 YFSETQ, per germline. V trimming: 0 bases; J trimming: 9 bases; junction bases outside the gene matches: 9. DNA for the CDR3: TGCGCCAGCAGCTTGGCCCCGGCGGGAGTAGGTGAGCAGTTCTTC. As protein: CASSLAPAGVGEQFF.

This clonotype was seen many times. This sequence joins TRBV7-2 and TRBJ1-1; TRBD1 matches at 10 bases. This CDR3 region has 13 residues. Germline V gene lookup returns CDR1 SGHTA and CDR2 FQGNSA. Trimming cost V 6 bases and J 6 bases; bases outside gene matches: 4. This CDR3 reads CASRKTGGSEAFF. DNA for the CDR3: TGTGCCAGCAGGAAGACAGGGGGCTCTGAAGCTTTCTTT.

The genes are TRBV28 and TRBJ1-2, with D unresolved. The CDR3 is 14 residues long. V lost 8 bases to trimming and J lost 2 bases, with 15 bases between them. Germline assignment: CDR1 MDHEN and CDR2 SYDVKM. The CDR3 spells CASREGGTNYGYTF. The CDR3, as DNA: TGTGCCAGCCGAGAGGGAGGTACAAACTATGGCTACACCTTC.

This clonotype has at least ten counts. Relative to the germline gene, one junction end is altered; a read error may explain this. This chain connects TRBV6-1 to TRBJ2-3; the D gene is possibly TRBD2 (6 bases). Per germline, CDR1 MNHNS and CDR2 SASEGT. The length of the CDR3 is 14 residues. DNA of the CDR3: TGTGCCAGCAGCGAAGGAGGGTCTGGAGATACGCAGTATTTT. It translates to CASSEGGSGDTQYF.

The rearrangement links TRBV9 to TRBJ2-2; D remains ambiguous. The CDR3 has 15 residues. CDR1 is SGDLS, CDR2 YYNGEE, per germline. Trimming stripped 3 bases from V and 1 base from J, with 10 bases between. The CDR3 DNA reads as TGTGCCAGCAGCGCCTACACCGTGAACACCGGGGAGCTGTTTTTT. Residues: CASSAYTVNTGELFF. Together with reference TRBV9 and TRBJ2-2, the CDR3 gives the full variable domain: DSGVTQTPKHLITATGQRVTLRCSPRSGDLSVYWYQQSLDQGLQFLIQYYNGEERAKGNILERFSAQQFPDLHSELNLSSLELGDSALYFCASSAYTVNTGELFFGEGSRLTVL.

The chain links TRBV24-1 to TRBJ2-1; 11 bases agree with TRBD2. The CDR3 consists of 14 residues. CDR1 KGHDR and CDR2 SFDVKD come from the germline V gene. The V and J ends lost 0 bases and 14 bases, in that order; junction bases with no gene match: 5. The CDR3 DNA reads TGTGCCACCAGTGATTTGGACACTAGCGGGGGTAAGTTCTTC. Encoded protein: CATSDLDTSGGKFF.

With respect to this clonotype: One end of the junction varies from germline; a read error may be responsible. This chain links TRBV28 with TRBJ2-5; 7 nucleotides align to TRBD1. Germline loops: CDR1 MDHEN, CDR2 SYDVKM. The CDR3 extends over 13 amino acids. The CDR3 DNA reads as TGTGCCAGCAGTTTAGACAGGGCAGAGACCCCGTACTTC. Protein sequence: CASSLDRAETPYF.

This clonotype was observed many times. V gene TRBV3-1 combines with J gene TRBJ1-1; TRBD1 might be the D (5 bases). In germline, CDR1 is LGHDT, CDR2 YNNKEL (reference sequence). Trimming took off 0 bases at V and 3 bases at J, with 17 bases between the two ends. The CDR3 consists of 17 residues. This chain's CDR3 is CASSQERKAGLDTEAFF. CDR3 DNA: TGTGCCAGCAGCCAAGAAAGGAAGGCAGGGCTAGACACTGAAGCTTTCTTT.

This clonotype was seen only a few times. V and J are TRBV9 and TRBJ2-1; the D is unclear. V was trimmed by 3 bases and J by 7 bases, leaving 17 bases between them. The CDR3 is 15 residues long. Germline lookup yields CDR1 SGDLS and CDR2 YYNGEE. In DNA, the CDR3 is TGTGCCAGCAGCGGGGCGGCCCTAAGGTGGAATGAGCAGTTCTTC. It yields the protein CASSGAALRWNEQFF.

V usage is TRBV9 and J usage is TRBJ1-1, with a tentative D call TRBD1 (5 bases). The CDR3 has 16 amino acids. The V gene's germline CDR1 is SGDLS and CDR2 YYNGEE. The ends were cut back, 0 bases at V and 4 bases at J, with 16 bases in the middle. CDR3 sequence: CASSVASGGSATEAFF. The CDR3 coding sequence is TGTGCCAGCAGCGTAGCTTCCGGGGGATCCGCCACTGAAGCTTTCTTT.

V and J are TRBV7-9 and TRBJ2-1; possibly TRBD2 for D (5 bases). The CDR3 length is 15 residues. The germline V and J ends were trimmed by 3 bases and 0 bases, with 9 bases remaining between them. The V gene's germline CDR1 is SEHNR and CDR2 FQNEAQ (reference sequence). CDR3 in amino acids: CASSLLADSYNEQFF. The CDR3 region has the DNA TGTGCCAGCAGCTTGCTAGCAGACTCCTACAATGAGCAGTTCTTC.

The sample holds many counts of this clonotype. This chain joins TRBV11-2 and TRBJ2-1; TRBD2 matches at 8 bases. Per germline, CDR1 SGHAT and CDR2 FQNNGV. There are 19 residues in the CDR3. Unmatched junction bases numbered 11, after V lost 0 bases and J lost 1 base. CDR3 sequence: CASSLDPVASGSSYNEQFF. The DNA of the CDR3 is TGTGCCAGCAGCTTAGATCCGGTGGCTAGCGGGTCTTCCTACAATGAGCAGTTCTTC. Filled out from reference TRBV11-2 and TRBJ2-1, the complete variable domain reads EAGVAQSPRYKIIEKRQSVAFWCNPISGHATLYWYQQILGQGPKLLIQFQNNGVVDDSQLPKDRFSAERLKGVDSTLKIQPAKLEDSAVYLCASSLDPVASGSSYNEQFFGPGTRLTVL.

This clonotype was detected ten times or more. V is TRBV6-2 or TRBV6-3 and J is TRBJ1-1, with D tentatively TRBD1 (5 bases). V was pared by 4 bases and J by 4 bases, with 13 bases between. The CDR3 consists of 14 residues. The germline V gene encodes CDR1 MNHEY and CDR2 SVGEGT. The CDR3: CASSSFRQTTEAFF. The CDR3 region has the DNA TGTGCCAGCAGTTCTTTCCGACAGACCACTGAAGCTTTCTTT.

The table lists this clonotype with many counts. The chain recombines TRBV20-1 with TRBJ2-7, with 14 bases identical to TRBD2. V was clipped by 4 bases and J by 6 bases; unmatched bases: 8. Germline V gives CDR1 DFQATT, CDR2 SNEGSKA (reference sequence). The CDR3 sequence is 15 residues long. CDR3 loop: CSATGTSGSPREQYF. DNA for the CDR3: TGCAGTGCTACCGGGACTAGCGGGAGCCCGCGCGAGCAGTACTTC.

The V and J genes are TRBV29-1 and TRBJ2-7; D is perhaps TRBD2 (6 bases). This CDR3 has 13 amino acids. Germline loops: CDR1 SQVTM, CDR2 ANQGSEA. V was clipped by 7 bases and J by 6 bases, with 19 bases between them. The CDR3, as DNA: TGCAGCGGCTCTAGCGAGGGAAGGACCGAGCAGTACTTC. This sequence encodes CSGSSEGRTEQYF.

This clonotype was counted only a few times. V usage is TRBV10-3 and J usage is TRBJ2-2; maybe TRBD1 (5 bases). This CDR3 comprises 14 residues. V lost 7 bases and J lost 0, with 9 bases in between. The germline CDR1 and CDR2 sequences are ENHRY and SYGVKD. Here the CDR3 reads CAIMGPANTGELFF. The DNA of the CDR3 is TGTGCCATCATGGGGCCTGCGAACACCGGGGAGCTGTTTTTT.

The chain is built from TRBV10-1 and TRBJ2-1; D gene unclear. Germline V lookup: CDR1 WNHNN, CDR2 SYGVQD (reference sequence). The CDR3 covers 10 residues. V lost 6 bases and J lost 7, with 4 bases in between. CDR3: CASRGNEQFF. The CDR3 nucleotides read TGCGCCAGCAGGGGAAATGAGCAGTTCTTC.

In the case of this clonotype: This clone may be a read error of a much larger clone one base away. The CDR3 DNA sequence: TGTGCCAGCAGCCCCCCAAGGAGTACGGGCCAGGGCGGCTATAGCTACACCTTC. It yields the protein CASSPPRSTGQGGYSYTF. The J gene is TRBJ1-2, the V gene TRBV12-3 or TRBV12-4; possibly TRBD1 for D (5 bases). This CDR3 comprises 18 residues.

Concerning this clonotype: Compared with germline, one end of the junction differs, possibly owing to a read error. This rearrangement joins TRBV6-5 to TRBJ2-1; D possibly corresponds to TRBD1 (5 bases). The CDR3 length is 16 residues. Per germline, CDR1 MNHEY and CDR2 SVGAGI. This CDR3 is CASSWTNVQAYNGQFF. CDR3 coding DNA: TGTGCCAGCAGTTGGACCAATGTACAGGCCTACAATGGGCAGTTCTTC.

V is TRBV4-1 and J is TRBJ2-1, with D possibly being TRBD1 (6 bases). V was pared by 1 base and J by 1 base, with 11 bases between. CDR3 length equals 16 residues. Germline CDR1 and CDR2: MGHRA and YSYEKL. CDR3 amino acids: CASSQVYGTSYNEQFF. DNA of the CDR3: TGCGCCAGCAGCCAAGTCTACGGGACATCCTACAATGAGCAGTTCTTC.

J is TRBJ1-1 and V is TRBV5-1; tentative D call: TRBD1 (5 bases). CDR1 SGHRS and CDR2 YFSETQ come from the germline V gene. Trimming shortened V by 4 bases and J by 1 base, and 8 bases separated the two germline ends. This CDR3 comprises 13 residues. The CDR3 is CASSGAANTEAFF. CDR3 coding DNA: TGCGCCAGCAGCGGGGCAGCGAACACTGAAGCTTTCTTT.